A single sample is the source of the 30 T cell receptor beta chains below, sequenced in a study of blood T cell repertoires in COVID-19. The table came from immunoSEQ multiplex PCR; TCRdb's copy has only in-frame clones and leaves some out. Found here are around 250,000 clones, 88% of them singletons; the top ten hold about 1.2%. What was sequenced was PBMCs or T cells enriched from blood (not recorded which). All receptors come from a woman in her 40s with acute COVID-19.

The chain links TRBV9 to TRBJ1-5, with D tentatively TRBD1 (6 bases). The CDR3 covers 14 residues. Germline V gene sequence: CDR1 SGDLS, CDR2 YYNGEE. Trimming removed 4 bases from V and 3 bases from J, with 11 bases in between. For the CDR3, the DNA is TGTGCCAGCAGCCCCGGACAGCTCAATCAGCCCCAGCATTTT. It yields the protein CASSPGQLNQPQHF.

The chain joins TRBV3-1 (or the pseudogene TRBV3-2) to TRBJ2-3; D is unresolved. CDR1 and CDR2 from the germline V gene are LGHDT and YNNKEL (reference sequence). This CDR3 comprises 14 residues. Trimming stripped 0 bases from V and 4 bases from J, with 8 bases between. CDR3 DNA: TGTGCCAGCAGCCAAGAGGCAGTCGCAGATACGCAGTATTTT. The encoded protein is CASSQEAVADTQYF.

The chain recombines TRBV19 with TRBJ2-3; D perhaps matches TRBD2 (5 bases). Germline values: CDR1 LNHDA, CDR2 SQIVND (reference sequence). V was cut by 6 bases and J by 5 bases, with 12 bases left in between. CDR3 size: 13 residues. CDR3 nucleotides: TGTGCCAGTAGGCCATCGGCGGGAGATACGCAGTATTTT. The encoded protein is CASRPSAGDTQYF.

The CDR3 DNA follows: TGTGCCAGCAGCTTGGGGACAGGAGTCTACGAGCAGTACGTC. Its translation is CASSLGTGVYEQYV. J is TRBJ2-7 and V is TRBV5-8, with 7 bases fitting TRBD1. Germline assignment: CDR1 SGHTS and CDR2 YDEGEE. The J segment lost 3 bases and the V segment lost 0 bases, leaving 3 bases of the junction unmatched. This CDR3 is built from 14 residues.

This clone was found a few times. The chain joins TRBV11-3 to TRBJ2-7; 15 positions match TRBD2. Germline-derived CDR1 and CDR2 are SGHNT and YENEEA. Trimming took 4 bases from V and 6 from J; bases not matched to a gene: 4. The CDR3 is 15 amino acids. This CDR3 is CASSSGTSGRIEQYF. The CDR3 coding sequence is TGTGCCAGCAGCTCAGGGACTAGCGGGAGGATCGAGCAGTACTTC.

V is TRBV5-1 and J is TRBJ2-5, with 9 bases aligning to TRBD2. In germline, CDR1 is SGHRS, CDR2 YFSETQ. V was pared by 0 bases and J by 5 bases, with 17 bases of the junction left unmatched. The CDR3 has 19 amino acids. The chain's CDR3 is CASSLALLLAGALGETQYF. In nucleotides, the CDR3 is TGCGCCAGCAGCTTGGCCTTGTTGTTAGCGGGAGCATTAGGTGAGACCCAGTACTTC.

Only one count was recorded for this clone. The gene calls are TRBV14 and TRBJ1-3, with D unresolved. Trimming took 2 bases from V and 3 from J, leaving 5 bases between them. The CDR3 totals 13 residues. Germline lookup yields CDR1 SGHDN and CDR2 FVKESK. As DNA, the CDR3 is TGTGCCAGCAGCCAACAGTTTGGAAACACCATATATTTT. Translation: CASSQQFGNTIYF.

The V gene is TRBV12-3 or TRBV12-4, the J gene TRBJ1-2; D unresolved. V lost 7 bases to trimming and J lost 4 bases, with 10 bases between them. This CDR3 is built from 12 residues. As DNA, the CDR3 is TGTGCCAGCACATCCAGACTCTATGGCTACACCTTC. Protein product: CASTSRLYGYTF.

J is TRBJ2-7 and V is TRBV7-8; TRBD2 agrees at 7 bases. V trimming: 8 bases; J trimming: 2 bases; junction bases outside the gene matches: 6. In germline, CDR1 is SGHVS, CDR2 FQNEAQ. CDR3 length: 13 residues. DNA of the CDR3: TGTGCCAGCGGATGGGAGGGAGCCTACGAGCAGTACTTC. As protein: CASGWEGAYEQYF.

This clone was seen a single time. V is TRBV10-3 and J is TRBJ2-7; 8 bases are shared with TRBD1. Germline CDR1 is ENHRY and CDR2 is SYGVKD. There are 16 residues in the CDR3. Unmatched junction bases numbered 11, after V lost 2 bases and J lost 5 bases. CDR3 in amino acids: CAISEKEDRDPDEQYF. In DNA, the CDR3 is TGTGCCATCAGTGAGAAGGAGGACAGGGATCCCGACGAGCAGTACTTC.

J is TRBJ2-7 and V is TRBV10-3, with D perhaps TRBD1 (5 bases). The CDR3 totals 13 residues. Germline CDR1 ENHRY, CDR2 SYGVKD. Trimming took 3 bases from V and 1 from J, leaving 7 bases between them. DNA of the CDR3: TGTGCCATCAGTGAAACAGGATCCTACGAGCAGTACGTC. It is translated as CAISETGSYEQYV.

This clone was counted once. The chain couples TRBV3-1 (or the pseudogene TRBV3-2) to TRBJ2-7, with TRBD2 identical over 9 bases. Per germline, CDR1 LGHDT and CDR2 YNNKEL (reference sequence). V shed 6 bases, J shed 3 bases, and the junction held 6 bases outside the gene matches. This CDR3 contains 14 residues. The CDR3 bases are TGTGCCAGCAGTAAGGCAGCGGGGGGCTACGAGCAGTACTTC. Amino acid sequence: CASSKAAGGYEQYF.

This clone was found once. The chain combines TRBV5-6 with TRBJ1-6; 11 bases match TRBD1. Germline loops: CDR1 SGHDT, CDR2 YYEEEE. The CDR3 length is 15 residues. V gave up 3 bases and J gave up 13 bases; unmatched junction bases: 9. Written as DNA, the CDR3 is TGTGCCAGCAGCTCGCTTGGACAGGGGGCTGGGCCCCTCCACTTT. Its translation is CASSSLGQGAGPLHF.

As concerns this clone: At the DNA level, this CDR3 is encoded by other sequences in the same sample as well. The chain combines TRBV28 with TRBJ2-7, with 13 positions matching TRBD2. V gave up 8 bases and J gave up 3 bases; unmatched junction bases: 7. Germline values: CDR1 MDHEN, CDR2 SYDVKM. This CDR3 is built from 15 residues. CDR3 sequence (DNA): TGTGCCAGCTCACCCGGACTAGCGGGAGTCTACGAGCAGTACTTC. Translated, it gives CASSPGLAGVYEQYF.

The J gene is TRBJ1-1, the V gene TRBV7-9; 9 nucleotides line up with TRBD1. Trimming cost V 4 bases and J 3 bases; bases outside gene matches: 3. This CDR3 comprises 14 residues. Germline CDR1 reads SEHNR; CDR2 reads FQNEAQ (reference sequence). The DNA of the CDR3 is TGTGCCAGCAGCTCTCGGACAGGGGACACTGAAGCTTTCTTT. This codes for CASSSRTGDTEAFF.

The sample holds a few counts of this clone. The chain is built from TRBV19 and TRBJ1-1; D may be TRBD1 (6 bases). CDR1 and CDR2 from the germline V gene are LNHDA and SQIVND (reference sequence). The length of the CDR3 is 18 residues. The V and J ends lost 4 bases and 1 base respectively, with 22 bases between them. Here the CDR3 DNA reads TGTGCCAGTAGTAAAAAATTTCTCGGCGGGGGGCAGAACACTGAAGCTTTCTTT. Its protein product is CASSKKFLGGGQNTEAFF. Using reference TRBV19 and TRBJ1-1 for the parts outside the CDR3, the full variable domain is DGGITQSPKYLFRKEGQNVTLSCEQNLNHDAMYWYRQDPGQGLRLIYYSQIVNDFQKGDIAEGYSVSREKKESFPLTVTSAQKNPTAFYLCASSKKFLGGGQNTEAFFGQGTRLTVV.

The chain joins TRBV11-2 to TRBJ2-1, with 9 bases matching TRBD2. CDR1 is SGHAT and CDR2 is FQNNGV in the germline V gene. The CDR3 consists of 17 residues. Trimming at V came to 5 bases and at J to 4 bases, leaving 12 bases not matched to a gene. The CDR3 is CASSPGYSGSPYNEQFF. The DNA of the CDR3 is TGTGCCAGCAGCCCAGGATATAGCGGGAGCCCTTACAATGAGCAGTTCTTC.

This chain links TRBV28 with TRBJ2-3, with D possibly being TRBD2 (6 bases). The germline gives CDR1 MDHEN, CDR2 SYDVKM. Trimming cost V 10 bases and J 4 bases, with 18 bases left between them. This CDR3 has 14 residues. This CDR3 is CATIPTRAADTQYF. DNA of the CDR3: TGTGCCACCATCCCGACTAGAGCGGCAGATACGCAGTATTTT.

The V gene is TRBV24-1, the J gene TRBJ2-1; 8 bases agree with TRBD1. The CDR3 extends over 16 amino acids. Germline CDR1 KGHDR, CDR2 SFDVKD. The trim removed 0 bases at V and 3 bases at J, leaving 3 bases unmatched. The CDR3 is CATSDLADRDYNEQFF. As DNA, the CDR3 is TGTGCCACCAGTGATTTGGCGGACAGGGACTACAATGAGCAGTTCTTC.

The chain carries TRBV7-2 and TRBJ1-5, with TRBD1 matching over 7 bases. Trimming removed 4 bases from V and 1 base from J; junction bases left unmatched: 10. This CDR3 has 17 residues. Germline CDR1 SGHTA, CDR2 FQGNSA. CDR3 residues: CASSSGTASFSNQPQHF. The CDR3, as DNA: TGTGCCAGCAGCTCCGGGACAGCCTCCTTCAGCAATCAGCCCCAGCATTTT.

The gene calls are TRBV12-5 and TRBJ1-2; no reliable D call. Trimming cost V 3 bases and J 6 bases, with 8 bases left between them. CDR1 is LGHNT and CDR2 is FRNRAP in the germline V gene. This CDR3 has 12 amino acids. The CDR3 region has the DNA TGTGCTAGTGGTTTTAACTTCGATGGCTACACCTTC. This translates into CASGFNFDGYTF.

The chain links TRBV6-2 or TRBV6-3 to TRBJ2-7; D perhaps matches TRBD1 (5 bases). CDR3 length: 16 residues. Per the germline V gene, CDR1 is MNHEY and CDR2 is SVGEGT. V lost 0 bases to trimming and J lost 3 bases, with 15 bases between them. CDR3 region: CASSYSKSQGHYEQYV. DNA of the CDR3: TGTGCCAGCAGTTACTCGAAAAGCCAGGGCCACTACGAGCAGTACGTC.

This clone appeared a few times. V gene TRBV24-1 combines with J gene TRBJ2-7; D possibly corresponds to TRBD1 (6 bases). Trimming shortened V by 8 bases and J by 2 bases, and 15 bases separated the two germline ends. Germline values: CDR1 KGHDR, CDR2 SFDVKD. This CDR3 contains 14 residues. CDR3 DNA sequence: TGTGCCACCACCTCAGGGGTCCCTCCCTACGAGCAGTACTTC. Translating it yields CATTSGVPPYEQYF.

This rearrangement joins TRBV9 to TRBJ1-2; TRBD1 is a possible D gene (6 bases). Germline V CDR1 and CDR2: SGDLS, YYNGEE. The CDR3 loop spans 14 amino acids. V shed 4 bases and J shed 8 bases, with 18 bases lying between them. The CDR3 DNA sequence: TGTGCCAGCAGCACCTGGACAGCGTACCGGGGCTACACCTTC. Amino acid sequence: CASSTWTAYRGYTF.

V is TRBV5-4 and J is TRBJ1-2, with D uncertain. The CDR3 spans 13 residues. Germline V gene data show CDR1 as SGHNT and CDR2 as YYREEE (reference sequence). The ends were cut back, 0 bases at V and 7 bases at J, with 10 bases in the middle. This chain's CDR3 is CASSLAGVAGYTF. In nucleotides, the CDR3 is TGTGCCAGCAGCTTGGCCGGGGTAGCTGGCTACACCTTC.

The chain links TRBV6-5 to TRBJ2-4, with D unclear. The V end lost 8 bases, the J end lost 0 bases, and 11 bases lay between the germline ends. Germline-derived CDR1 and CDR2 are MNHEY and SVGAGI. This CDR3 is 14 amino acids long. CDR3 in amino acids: CASGNGVAKNIQYF. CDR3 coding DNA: TGTGCCAGCGGAAACGGAGTAGCCAAAAACATTCAGTACTTC.

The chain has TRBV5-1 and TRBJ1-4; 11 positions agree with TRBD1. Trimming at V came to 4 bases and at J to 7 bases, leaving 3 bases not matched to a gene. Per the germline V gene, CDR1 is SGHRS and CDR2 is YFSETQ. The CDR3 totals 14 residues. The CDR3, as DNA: TGCGCCAGCAGCCTAGGGACAGGGGGTGAAAAACTGTTTTTT. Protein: CASSLGTGGEKLFF.

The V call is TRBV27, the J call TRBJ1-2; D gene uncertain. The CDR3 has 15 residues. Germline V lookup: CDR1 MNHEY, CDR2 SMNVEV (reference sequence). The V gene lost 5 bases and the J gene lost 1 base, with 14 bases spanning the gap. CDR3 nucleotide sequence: TGTGCCAGCAGTCGCCGCGGGCAGTATAACTATGGCTACACCTTC. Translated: CASSRRGQYNYGYTF.

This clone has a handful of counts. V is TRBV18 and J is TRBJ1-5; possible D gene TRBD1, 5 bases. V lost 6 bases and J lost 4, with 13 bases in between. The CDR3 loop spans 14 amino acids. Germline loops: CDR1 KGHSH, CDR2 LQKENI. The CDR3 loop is CASSMRGGNQPQHF. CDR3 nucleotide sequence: TGTGCCAGCTCGATGCGGGGGGGAAATCAGCCCCAGCATTTT.

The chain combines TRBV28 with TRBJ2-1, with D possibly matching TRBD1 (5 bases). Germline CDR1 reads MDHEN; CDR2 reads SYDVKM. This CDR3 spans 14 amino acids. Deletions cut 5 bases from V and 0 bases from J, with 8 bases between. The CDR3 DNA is TGTGCCAGCAGTGGAGACAGCTCCTACAATGAGCAGTTCTTC. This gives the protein CASSGDSSYNEQFF. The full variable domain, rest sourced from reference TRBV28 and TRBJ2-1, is DVKVTQSSRYLVKRTGEKVFLECVQDMDHENMFWYRQDPGLGLRLIYFSYDVKMKEKGDIPEGYSVSREKKERFSLILESASTNQTSMYLCASSGDSSYNEQFFGPGTRLTVL.